Following are 9 T cell receptor beta chains from one sample sequenced in a study of cytomegalovirus exposure and HLA in healthy donors. Assay used: immunoSEQ multiplex PCR; TCRdb lists only in-frame clones, some missing. The data show more than 200,000 clones, roughly 90% seen once. Sequenced sample: PBMCs. All receptors come from a man between 18 and 29 years old in good health and CMV-seropositive.

In its sample, this clone was seen once. The chain links TRBV28 to TRBJ1-2; D call uncertain. This CDR3 contains 12 residues. V lost 8 bases and J 5 bases, leaving 12 bases between the germline ends. Germline CDR1 MDHEN, CDR2 SYDVKM. The CDR3 bases are TGTGCCAGCGTAGACTTCAATTATGGCTACACCTTC. It is translated as CASVDFNYGYTF.

The chain employs TRBV12-5 and TRBJ1-5, with 8 bases that match TRBD1. The V and J ends lost 0 bases and 5 bases, in that order; junction bases with no gene match: 18. Germline-derived CDR1 and CDR2 are LGHNT and FRNRAP. The CDR3 has 20 amino acids. The DNA for the CDR3 is TGTGCTAGTGGTTTGGTAAGGTTAGGGACAGGTGGAAAGGGAGATCAGCCCCAGCATTTT. Residues: CASGLVRLGTGGKGDQPQHF.

Only a few counts were recorded for this clone. This chain connects TRBV9 to TRBJ2-7; D unclear. Per the germline V gene, CDR1 is SGDLS and CDR2 is YYNGEE. The CDR3 has 14 residues. Trimming removed 4 bases at V and 2 bases at J, with 13 bases between. The CDR3, as DNA: TGTGCCAGCAGCCTAGGCGATTCTGCCTACGAGCAGTACTTC. This gives the protein CASSLGDSAYEQYF.

J is TRBJ1-4 and V is TRBV27; D is ambiguous. The CDR3 covers 13 residues. Germline CDR1 MNHEY, CDR2 SMNVEV (reference sequence). Between the trimmed V and J ends, which lost 4 bases and 6 bases, there was a span of 9 bases. The CDR3: CASSSRWDEKLFF. In DNA, the CDR3 is TGTGCCAGCAGTTCCCGGTGGGATGAAAAACTGTTTTTT.

The chain combines TRBV4-3 with TRBJ2-1; a possible D gene is TRBD1 (5 bases). The V end lost 1 base, the J end lost 10 bases, and 14 bases lay between the germline ends. This CDR3 has 14 amino acids. Germline V gene sequence: CDR1 LGHNA, CDR2 YSLEER. For the CDR3, the DNA is TGCGCCAGCAGCCAAGGTTTGACAGTGGACGAGCAGTTCTTC. Amino acid sequence: CASSQGLTVDEQFF.

The count of this clone is one. This rearrangement joins TRBV4-1 to TRBJ2-7; D might be TRBD2 (6 bases). The CDR3 totals 15 residues. Trimming shortened V by 0 bases and J by 3 bases, and 12 bases separated the two germline ends. The germline gives CDR1 MGHRA, CDR2 YSYEKL. DNA for the CDR3: TGCGCCAGCAGCCAAGATTCCCTAGCGAGCTACGAGCAGTACTTC. It translates to CASSQDSLASYEQYF.

The chain has TRBV7-6 and TRBJ2-2; D is tentatively TRBD1 or TRBD2 (5 bases each). CDR1 SGHVS and CDR2 FNYEAQ come from the germline V gene. The CDR3 runs to 15 residues. With 4 bases removed from V and 1 base from J, the gap between germline ends came to 10 bases. CDR3 residues: CASSWGTLNTGELFF. CDR3 sequence (DNA): TGTGCCAGCAGCTGGGGGACCTTGAACACCGGGGAGCTGTTTTTT.

The chain couples TRBV5-6 to TRBJ2-7; TRBD1 agrees at 7 bases. The length of the CDR3 is 12 residues. Germline values: CDR1 SGHDT, CDR2 YYEEEE. J was trimmed by 5 bases and V by 3 bases; bases with no gene match: 2. The DNA of the CDR3 is TGTGCCAGCAGCTGGACAGGAAACGAGCAGTACTTC. It yields the protein CASSWTGNEQYF.

The V and J genes are TRBV5-1 and TRBJ2-5; D gene unclear. Trimming took 4 bases from V and 5 from J, leaving 9 bases between them. Germline assignment: CDR1 SGHRS and CDR2 YFSETQ. The CDR3 has 12 residues. The CDR3 sequence is CASSVGEETQYF. In DNA form, the CDR3 reads TGCGCCAGCAGCGTCGGAGAGGAGACCCAGTACTTC.